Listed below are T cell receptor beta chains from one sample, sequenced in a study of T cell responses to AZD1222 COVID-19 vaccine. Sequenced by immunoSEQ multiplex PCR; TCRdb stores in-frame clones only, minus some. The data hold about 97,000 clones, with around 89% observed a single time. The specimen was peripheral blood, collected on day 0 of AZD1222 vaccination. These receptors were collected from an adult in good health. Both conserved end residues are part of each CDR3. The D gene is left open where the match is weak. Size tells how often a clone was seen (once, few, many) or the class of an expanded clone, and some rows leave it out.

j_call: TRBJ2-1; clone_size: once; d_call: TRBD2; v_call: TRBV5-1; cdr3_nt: TGCGCCAGCGCGTCGGGGGGGTCCTACAATGAGCAGTTCTTC; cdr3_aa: CASASGGSYNEQFF
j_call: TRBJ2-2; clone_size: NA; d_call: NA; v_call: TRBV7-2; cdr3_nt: TGTGCCAGCAGCTTAGGTTTGGGCGGGGAGCTGTTTTTT; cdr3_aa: CASSLGLGGELFF
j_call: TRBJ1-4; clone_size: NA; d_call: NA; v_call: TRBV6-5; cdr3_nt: TGTGCCAGCAGTACCCCGGGACTGGGGGGTGGGGAACTGTTTTTT; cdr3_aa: CASSTPGLGGGELFF
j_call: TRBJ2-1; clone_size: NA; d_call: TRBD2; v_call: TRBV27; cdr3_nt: TGTGCCAGCGGGACTAGCGGCCCCTACAATGAGCAGTTCTTC; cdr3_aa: CASGTSGPYNEQFF
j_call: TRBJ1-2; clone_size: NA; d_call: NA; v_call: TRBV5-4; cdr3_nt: TGTGCCAGCAGCTTGGATGGCGCAGCTAACTATGGCTACACCTTC; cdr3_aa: CASSLDGAANYGYTF
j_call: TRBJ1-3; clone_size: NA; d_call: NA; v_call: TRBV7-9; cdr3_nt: TGTGCCAGCAGCTTCCCCCTCTCTGGAAACACCATATATTTT; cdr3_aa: CASSFPLSGNTIYF
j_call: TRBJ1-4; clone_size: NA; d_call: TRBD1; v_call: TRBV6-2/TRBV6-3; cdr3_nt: TGTGCCAGCAGCGGGACAGGGCGGACTAATGAAAAACTGTTTTTT; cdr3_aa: CASSGTGRTNEKLFF
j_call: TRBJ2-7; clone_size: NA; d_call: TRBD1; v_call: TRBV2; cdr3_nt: TGTGCCAGCAGTGAAACTCTGACAGGGGCGAACGAGCAGTACTTC; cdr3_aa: CASSETLTGANEQYF
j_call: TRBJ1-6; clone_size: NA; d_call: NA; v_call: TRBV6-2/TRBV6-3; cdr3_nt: TGTGCCAGCAGCACTTCGGGGTCACCCCTCCACTTT; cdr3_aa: CASSTSGSPLHF
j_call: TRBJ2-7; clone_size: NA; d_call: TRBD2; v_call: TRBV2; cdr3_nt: TGTGCCAGCAGTGAAGGGGAGGGAGCTAACTACGAGCAGTACTTC; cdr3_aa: CASSEGEGANYEQYF
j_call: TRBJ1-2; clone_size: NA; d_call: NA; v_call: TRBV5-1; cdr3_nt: TGCGCCAGCAGCTTTTCAGGGGCTAACTATGGCTACACCTTC; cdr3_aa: CASSFSGANYGYTF
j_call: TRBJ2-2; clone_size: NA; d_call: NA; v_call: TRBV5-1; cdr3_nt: TGCGCCAGCAGCTTTGGACTCAACACCGGGGAGCTGTTTTTT; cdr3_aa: CASSFGLNTGELFF
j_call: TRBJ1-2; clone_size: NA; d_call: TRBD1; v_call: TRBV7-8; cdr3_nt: TGTGCCAGCAGCCCTGACAGGGTTTACTATGGCTACACCTTC; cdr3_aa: CASSPDRVYYGYTF
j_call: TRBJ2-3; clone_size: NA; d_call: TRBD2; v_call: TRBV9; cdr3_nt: TGTGCCAGCAGCTCGTCCAAGGCTAGCGGGGGGGCAACAGATACGCAGTATTTT; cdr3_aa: CASSSSKASGGATDTQYF
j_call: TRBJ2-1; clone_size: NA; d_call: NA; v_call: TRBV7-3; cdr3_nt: TGTGCCAGCAGCTTAACAGGGGGGGTCTACAATGAGCAGTTCTTC; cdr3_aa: CASSLTGGVYNEQFF
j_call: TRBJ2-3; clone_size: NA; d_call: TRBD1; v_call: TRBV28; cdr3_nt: TGTGCCAGCGTGCGAGGGGGCGGGACAGATACGCAGTATTTT; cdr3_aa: CASVRGGGTDTQYF
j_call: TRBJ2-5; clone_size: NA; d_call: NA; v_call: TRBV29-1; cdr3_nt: TGCAGCGTTGGGGACGGATGGGAGCAAGAGACCCAGTACTTC; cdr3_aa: CSVGDGWEQETQYF
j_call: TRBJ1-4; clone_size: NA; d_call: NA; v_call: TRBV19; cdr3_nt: TGTGCCAGTAGCGTTAATGAAAAACTGTTTTTT; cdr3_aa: CASSVNEKLFF
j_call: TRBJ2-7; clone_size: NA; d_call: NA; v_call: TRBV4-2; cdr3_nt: TGTGCCAGCAGCCAAGACCTCGGGGCACTCTACGAGCAGTACTTC; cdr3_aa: CASSQDLGALYEQYF
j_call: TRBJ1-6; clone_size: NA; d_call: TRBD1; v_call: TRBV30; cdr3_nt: TGTGCCTGGAGTGGCCGGACAGGGGTGGGTTCACCCCTCCACTTT; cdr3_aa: CAWSGRTGVGSPLHF
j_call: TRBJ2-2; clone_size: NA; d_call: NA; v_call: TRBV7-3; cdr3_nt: TGTGCCAGCAGCTTACAAGGGGGGGAGCTGTTTTTT; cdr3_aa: CASSLQGGELFF
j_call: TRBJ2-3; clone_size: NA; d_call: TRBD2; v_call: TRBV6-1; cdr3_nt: TGTGCCAGCAGTGGTTGGACTAGCGGGGGGGCAGATACGCAGTATTTT; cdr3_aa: CASSGWTSGGADTQYF
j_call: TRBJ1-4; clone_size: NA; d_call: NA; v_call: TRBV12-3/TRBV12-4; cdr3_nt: TGTGCCAGCAGTTTGGCGGGTATGGGGAAGCTGTTTTTT; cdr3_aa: CASSLAGMGKLFF
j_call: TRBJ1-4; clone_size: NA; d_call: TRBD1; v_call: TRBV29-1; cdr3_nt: TGCAGCGTCGGCGTAGGGGGACAGGGAGGGCAAAAACTGTTTTTT; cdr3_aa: CSVGVGGQGGQKLFF
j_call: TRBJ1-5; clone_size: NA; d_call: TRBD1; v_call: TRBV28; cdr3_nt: TGTGCCAGCAGTTCGGGACAGGGATATCAGCCCCAGCATTTT; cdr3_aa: CASSSGQGYQPQHF
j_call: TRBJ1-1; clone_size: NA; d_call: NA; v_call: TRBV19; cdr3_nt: TGTGCCAGTAGTATAAGAGGAAACACTGAAGCTTTCTTT; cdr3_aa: CASSIRGNTEAFF
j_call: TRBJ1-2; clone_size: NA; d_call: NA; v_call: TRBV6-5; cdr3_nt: TGTGCCAACCGGTGGGGGCAGGGCTACACCTTC; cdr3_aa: CANRWGQGYTF